A single T cell receptor (beta chain) is shown here with its context. This sample is drawn from a study of blood T cell repertoires in COVID-19. Measured with immunoSEQ multiplex PCR; TCRdb has only the in-frame clones, and not every one. The table includes over 75,000 clones, roughly 90% detected once. With V trimmed by 3 bases and J by 4 bases, 1 base remained unmatched. The CDR3 sequence is 13 residues long. The receptor was derived from a human donor with active COVID-19. The donor label of this sample is uncertain. The source material was peripheral blood. V is TRBV12-3 or TRBV12-4 and J is TRBJ2-7, with TRBD2 matching over 9 bases. The CDR3 coding sequence is TGTGCCAGCAGTTTGCGGGGGGGATACGAGCAGTACTTC. Translated: CASSLRGGYEQYF.